This is a list of T cell receptor beta chains from one sample in a study of T-cell reconstitution after alpha-beta-depleted transplantation in children. TCRdb fed the PCR reads into MiXCR, producing one record per CDR3 protein. In the table there are about 980,000 distinct CDR3 sequences, 25% to 35% of which are singletons. Source: PBMCs, mostly from graft donor cells, taken 360 days after TCRalphabeta/CD19-depleted stem cell transplant. These receptors were taken from a boy in the first two years of life who had a stem cell transplant for SCID, so the T cells may come from the graft donor. CDR3s include the opening cysteine and the closing phenylalanine or tryptophan. D genes are given only for firm matches. Clone size is not always given. Where it is, it says once, few, many or a class for expanded clones.

>TRBJ2-5|TRBV7-9|-|TRBD2
CASSSPTSGAQETQYF
TGTGCCAGCAGCTCTCCGACTAGCGGGGCACAAGAGACCCAGTACTTC
>TRBJ2-7|TRBV29-1|many|-
CSVRRDSPHEQYF
TGCAGCGTTCGCCGAGACAGTCCCCACGAGCAGTACTTC
>TRBJ2-4|TRBV28|-|TRBD2
CASRPGGRAKNIQYF
TGTGCCAGCAGGCCCGGCGGGAGAGCCAAAAACATTCAGTACTTC
>TRBJ2-5|TRBV19|few|TRBD2
CASSITSGGAVKTQYF
TGTGCCAGTAGTATAACTAGCGGGGGGGCCGTGAAGACCCAGTACTTC
>TRBJ1-5|TRBV18|-|-
CASSARGDQPQHF
TGTGCCAGCTCTGCCCGCGGGGATCAGCCCCAGCATTTT
>TRBJ2-1|TRBV15|-|-
CATSRYTKYDEQFF
TGTGCCACCAGCAGATACACAAAGTACGATGAGCAGTTCTTC
>TRBJ2-2|TRBV20-1|few|TRBD2
CSARKGLAGQNTGELFF
TGCAGTGCTAGAAAGGGACTAGCGGGACAGAACACCGGGGAGCTGTTTTTT
>TRBJ1-1|TRBV12-3/TRBV12-4|-|-
CASLRSQVNTEAFF
TGTGCCAGCTTAAGGTCACAAGTGAACACTGAAGCTTTCTTT
>TRBJ2-5|TRBV5-8|few|-
CASSGGTVIRETQYF
TGTGCCAGCAGCGGCGGGACAGTGATTAGGGAGACCCAGTACTTC
>TRBJ2-7|TRBV29-1|-|TRBD1
CSVQGRVYEQYF
TGCAGCGTACAGGGGAGAGTCTACGAGCAGTACTTC
>TRBJ2-1|TRBV12-3/TRBV12-4|-|-
CASSPLPSPSYNEQFF
TGTGCCAGCAGCCCACTACCTAGCCCCTCCTACAATGAGCAGTTCTTC
>TRBJ2-5|TRBV20-1|few|-
CSALRGIETQYF
TGCAGTGCCCTAAGAGGTATTGAGACCCAGTACTTC
>TRBJ2-7|TRBV20-1|-|TRBD2
CSARKAWGLAPYEQYF
TGCAGTGCTAGGAAGGCGTGGGGACTAGCGCCCTACGAGCAGTACTTC
>TRBJ2-5|TRBV12-3/TRBV12-4|few|TRBD2
CASIPLAGEETQYF
TGTGCCAGCATCCCCCTAGCGGGGGAAGAGACCCAGTACTTC
>TRBJ1-6|TRBV5-1|few|TRBD1
CASSLVGGAGNSPLHF
TGCGCCAGCAGCTTGGTAGGGGGCGCGGGGAATTCACCCCTCCACTTT
>TRBJ2-5|TRBV12-3/TRBV12-4|many|-
CASSSEDRQETQYF
TGTGCCAGCAGTTCAGAGGATCGACAAGAGACCCAGTACTTC
>TRBJ2-1|TRBV18|few|TRBD2
CASSPLRTSGYNEQFF
TGTGCCAGCTCACCGCTAAGGACTAGCGGGTACAATGAGCAGTTCTTC